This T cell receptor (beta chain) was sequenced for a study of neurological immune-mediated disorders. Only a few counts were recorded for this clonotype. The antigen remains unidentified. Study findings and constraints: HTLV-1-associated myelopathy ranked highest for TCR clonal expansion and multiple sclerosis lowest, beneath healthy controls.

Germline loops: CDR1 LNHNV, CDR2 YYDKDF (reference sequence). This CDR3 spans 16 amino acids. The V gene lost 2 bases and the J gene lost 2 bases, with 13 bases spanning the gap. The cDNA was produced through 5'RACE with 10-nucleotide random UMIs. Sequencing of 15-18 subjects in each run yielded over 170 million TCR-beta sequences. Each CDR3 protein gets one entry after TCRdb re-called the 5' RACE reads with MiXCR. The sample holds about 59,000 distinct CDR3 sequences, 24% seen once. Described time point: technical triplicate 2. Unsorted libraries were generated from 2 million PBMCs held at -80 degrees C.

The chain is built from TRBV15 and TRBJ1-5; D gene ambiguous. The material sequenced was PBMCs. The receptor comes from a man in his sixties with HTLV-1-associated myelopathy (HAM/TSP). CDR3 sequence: CATSRKSLGGNQPQHF. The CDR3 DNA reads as TGTGCCACCAGCAGAAAAAGCTTGGGTGGCAATCAGCCCCAGCATTTT.